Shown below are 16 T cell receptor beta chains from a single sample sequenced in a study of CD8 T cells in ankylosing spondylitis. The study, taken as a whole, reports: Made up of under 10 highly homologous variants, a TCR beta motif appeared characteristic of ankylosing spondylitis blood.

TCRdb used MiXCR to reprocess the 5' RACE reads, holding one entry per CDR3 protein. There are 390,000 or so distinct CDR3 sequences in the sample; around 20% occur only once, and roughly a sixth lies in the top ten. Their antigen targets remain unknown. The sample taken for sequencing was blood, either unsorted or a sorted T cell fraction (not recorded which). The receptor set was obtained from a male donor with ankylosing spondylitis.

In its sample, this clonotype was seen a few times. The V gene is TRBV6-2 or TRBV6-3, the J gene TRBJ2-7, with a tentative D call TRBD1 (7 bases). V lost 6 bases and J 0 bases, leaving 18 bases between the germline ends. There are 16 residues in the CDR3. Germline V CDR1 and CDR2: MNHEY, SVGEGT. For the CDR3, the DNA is TGTGCCAGCAGCCAGGGGGGACCGGCAGGCTCCTACGAGCAGTACTTC. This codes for CASSQGGPAGSYEQYF.

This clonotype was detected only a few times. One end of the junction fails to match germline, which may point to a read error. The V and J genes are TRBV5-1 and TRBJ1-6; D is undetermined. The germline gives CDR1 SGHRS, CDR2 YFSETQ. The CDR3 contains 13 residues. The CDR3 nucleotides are TGTGCCAGCAGCTTAGAGGTTAATTCACCCCTCCACTTT. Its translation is CASSLEVNSPLHF.

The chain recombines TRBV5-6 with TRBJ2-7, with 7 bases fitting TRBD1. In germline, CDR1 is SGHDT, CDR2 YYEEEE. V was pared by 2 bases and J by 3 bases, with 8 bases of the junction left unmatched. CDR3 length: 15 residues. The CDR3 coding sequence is TGTGCCAGCAGCTTCGGCGACAGGGACCGCTACGAGCAGTACTTC. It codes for CASSFGDRDRYEQYF.

The CDR3 region has the DNA TGCAGTGCTAGAGTAACTAGCGGGAGCTCCTACAATGAGCAGTTCTTC. Translated: CSARVTSGSSYNEQFF. The gene calls are TRBV20-1 and TRBJ2-1; 11 nucleotides line up with TRBD2. The CDR3 is 16 amino acids. Per the germline V gene, CDR1 is DFQATT and CDR2 is SNEGSKA (reference sequence). Trimming at V came to 1 base and at J to 0 bases, leaving 2 bases not matched to a gene.

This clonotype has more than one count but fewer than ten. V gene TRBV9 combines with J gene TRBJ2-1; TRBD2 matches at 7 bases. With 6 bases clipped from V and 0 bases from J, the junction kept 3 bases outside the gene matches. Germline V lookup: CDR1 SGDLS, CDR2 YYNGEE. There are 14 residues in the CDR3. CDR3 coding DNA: TGTGCCAGCACCCGCGGGAGCTCCTACAATGAGCAGTTCTTC. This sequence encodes CASTRGSSYNEQFF.

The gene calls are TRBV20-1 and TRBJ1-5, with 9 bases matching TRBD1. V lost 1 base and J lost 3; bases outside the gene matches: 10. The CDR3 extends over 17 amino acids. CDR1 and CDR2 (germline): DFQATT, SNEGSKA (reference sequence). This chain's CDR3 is CSARGNRGRRVNQPQHF. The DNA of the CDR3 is TGCAGTGCTAGAGGGAACAGGGGGCGCCGGGTCAATCAGCCCCAGCATTTT.

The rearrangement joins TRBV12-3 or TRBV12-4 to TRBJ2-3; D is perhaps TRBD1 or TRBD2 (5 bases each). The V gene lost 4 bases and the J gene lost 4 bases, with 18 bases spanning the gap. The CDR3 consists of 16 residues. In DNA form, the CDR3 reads TGTGCCAGCAGTTCGCTTGGGACCCCCAGAGCAGATACGCAGTATTTT. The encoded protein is CASSSLGTPRADTQYF.

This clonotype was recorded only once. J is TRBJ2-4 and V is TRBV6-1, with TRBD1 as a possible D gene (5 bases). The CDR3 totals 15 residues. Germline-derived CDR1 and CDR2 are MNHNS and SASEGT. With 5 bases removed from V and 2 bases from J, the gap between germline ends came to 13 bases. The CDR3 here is CASSTRDGPKNIQYF. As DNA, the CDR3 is TGTGCCAGCAGTACCAGGGATGGGCCCAAAAACATTCAGTACTTC.

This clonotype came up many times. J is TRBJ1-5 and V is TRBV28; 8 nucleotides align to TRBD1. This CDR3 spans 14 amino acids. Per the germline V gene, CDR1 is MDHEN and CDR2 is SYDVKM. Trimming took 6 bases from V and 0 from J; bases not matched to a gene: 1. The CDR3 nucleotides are TGTGCCAGCAGGGACAGGGTTAGCAATCAGCCCCAGCATTTT. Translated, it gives CASRDRVSNQPQHF.

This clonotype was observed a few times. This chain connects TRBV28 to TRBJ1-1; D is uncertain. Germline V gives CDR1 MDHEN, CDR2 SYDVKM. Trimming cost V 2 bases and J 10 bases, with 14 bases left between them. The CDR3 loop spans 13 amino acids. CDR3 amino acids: CASSLGGNLPAFF. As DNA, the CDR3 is TGTGCCAGCAGTTTAGGAGGGAATTTACCAGCTTTCTTT.

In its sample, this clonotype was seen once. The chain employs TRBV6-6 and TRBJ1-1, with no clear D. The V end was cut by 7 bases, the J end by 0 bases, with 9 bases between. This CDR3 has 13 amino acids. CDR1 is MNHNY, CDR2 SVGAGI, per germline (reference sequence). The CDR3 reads CASTARMNTEAFF. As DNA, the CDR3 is TGTGCCAGCACCGCCAGAATGAACACTGAAGCTTTCTTT.

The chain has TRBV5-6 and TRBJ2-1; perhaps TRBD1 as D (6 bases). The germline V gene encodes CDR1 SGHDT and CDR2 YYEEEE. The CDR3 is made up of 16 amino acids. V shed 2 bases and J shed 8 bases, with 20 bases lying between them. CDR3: CASSFRSGTIHYEQFF. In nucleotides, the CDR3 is TGTGCCAGCAGCTTCCGGTCCGGGACAATTCACTATGAGCAGTTCTTC.

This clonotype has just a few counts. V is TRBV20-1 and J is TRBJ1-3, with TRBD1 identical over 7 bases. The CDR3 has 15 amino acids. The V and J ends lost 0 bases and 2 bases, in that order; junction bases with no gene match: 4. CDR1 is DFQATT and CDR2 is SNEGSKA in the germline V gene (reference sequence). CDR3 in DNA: TGCAGTGCTAGAGATCCAGGACAGGCTGGAAACACCATATATTTT. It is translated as CSARDPGQAGNTIYF.

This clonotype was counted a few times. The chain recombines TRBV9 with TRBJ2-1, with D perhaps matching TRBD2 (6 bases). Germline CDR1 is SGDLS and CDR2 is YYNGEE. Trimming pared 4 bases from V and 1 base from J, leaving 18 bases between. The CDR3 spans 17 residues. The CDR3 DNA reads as TGTGCCAGCAGCCCCTTTGGAGAGGCGGGATCCTACAATGAGCAGTTCTTC. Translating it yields CASSPFGEAGSYNEQFF.

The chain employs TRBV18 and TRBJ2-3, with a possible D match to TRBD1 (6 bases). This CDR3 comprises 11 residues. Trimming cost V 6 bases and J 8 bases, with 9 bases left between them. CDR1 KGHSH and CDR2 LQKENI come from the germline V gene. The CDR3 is CASSTGGTQYF. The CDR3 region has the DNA TGTGCCAGCTCGACAGGTGGTACGCAGTATTTT.

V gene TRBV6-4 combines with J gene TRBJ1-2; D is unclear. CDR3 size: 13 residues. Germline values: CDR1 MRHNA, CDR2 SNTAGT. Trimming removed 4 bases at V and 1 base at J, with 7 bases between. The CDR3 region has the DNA TGTGCCAGCAGTGCCGGCCTTAACTATGGCTACACCTTC. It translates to CASSAGLNYGYTF.